These T cell receptor beta chains were read from a single sample in a study of blood T cell repertoires in COVID-19. This table comes from immunoSEQ multiplex PCR, and its TCRdb copy is limited to in-frame clones, with some not included. Of roughly 400,000 clones listed, 80% to 95% are singletons. The sample was PBMCs or T cells enriched from blood (not recorded which). All receptors come from a woman between 40 and 50 years old who had been exposed to COVID-19. The CDR3 runs from the conserved cysteine through the conserved F or W. The D gene is left open where the match is weak. The listing skips clone size in some rows; elsewhere it reads once, few, many or a size class.

clone_size d_call j_call v_call cdr3_aa cdr3_nt
NA TRBD1 TRBJ2-4 TRBV10-3 CAISDRADGIQYF TGTGCCATCAGCGACAGGGCGGATGGCATTCAGTACTTC
NA TRBD1 TRBJ1-5 TRBV30 CAWSRQGISNQPQHF TGTGCCTGGAGCCGACAGGGCATCTCCAATCAGCCCCAGCATTTT
once TRBD1 TRBJ1-2 TRBV11-1 CASSFSGGAGYTF TGTGCCAGCAGCTTTTCAGGGGGCGCCGGCTACACCTTC
NA NA TRBJ1-5 TRBV6-5 CASSYPGEFQPQHF TGTGCCAGCAGTTACCCAGGGGAATTTCAGCCCCAGCATTTT
NA NA TRBJ1-5 TRBV19 CATGREPFQSQHF TGTGCCACCGGACGGGAACCTTTCCAGTCCCAGCATTTT
NA NA TRBJ1-5 TRBV19 CASSITGLRNQPQHF TGTGCCAGTAGTATAACAGGGCTCCGCAATCAGCCCCAGCATTTT
few NA TRBJ2-7 TRBV4-1 CASSQLPVDSEQYF TGCGCCAGCAGCCAACTACCGGTGGACTCCGAGCAGTACTTC
NA TRBD1 TRBJ1-5 TRBV7-2 CASSSTHRGLGLQHF TGTGCCAGCAGCTCCACCCACAGGGGGCTCGGATTACAGCATTTT
NA NA TRBJ2-7 TRBV6-5 CASQFAVGGSYEQYF TGTGCCAGTCAATTTGCGGTAGGAGGAAGCTACGAGCAGTACTTC
NA NA TRBJ2-6 TRBV5-5 CASSFGLGGQGSGANVLTF TGTGCCAGCAGCTTTGGTCTCGGCGGCCAAGGCTCTGGGGCCAACGTCCTGACTTTC
NA TRBD1 TRBJ1-6 TRBV19 CASSTGQPNSPLHF TGTGCCAGTAGTACGGGACAGCCTAATTCACCCCTCCACTTT
NA NA TRBJ2-7 TRBV3-1/TRBV3-2 CASSPRRVGEQYF TGTGCCAGCAGCCCCCGGAGGGTTGGAGAGCAGTACTTC
NA TRBD1 TRBJ1-1 TRBV13 CASSLSGQGGTEAFF TGTGCCAGCAGCTTAAGCGGGCAGGGGGGCACTGAAGCTTTCTTT
NA NA TRBJ1-6 TRBV14 CASSQDRGHSPLHF TGTGCCAGCAGCCAAGACAGGGGACATTCACCCCTCCACTTT
NA NA TRBJ1-1 TRBV2 CASFYRKTGRMNTEAFF TGTGCCAGCTTCTATCGCAAGACAGGTCGAATGAACACTGAAGCTTTCTTT
many TRBD2 TRBJ2-1 TRBV5-1 CASSSIAGGNEQFF TGCGCCAGCAGCTCAATAGCGGGGGGCAATGAGCAGTTCTTC
NA TRBD1 TRBJ1-4 TRBV5-4 CASSPGGQGGIEKLFF TGTGCCAGCAGCCCTGGGGGACAGGGGGGAATCGAAAAACTGTTTTTT
NA NA TRBJ2-3 TRBV3-1/TRBV3-2 CASSRGLPPTDTQYF TGTGCCAGCAGCCGGGGACTTCCCCCCACAGATACGCAGTATTTT
NA TRBD2 TRBJ2-7 TRBV27 CASSFGGGGPYEQYF TGTGCCAGCAGTTTTGGTGGCGGGGGGCCCTACGAGCAGTACTTC
NA NA TRBJ1-1 TRBV7-3 CASSSNGIANTEAFF TGTGCCAGCAGCTCCAATGGCATTGCGAACACTGAAGCTTTCTTT
once NA TRBJ1-2 TRBV6-6 CASSSPDRSNYGYTF TGTGCCAGCAGTTCCCCGGACAGATCTAACTATGGCTACACCTTC
NA NA TRBJ1-1 TRBV19 CASTKRGTGNTEAFF TGTGCCAGTACCAAGAGAGGTACGGGGAACACTGAAGCTTTCTTT
NA NA TRBJ2-2 TRBV3-1/TRBV3-2 CASSQRGSANTGELFF TGTGCCAGCAGCCAAAGGGGCTCCGCGAACACCGGGGAGCTGTTTTTT
NA NA TRBJ1-1 TRBV5-1 CASSSERGYTEAFF TGCGCCAGCAGCTCGGAAAGGGGATACACTGAAGCTTTCTTT